The rows below give T cell receptor beta chains drawn from one sample of a study of blood T cell repertoires in COVID-19. This table comes from immunoSEQ multiplex PCR, and its TCRdb copy is limited to in-frame clones, with some not included. The repertoire includes some 260,000 clones, roughly 80% of them detected once, and approximately 4% sits in the top ten. The sample comprised PBMCs or T cells enriched from blood (not recorded which). Receptor source: a man aged 30 to 39 with acute COVID-19. The CDR3 runs from the conserved cysteine through the conserved F or W. The D gene is left open where the match is weak. Only part of the rows carry a size: once, few, many, or a class if the clone is expanded.

clone size	D gene	V gene	J gene	CDR3 DNA	CDR3 protein
.	TRBD2	TRBV19	TRBJ2-1	TGTGCCAGTAGTATGGGAGGCCTAGCGGGAACCAATGAGCAGTTCTTC	CASSMGGLAGTNEQFF
.	TRBD1	TRBV2	TRBJ1-5	TGTGCCAGCCGAGAGACAGGGCAGAGTCAGCCCCAGCATTTT	CASRETGQSQPQHF
.	.	TRBV28	TRBJ1-1	TGTGCCAGCAGTCTAATCCCCTTAGCTGAAGCTTTCTTT	CASSLIPLAEAFF
.	TRBD2	TRBV2	TRBJ2-5	TGTGCCAGCAGTGGGACTAGCGGACTCCAAGAGACCCAGTACTTC	CASSGTSGLQETQYF
once	TRBD2	TRBV11-3	TRBJ2-1	TGTGCCAGCAGCTTAGTCACTAGCGGGAGGTCCTATGAGCAGTTCTTC	CASSLVTSGRSYEQFF
.	.	TRBV9	TRBJ1-1	TGTGCCAGCACCCTGGGGCCCTCGAACACTGAAGCTTTCTTT	CASTLGPSNTEAFF
.	.	TRBV4-1	TRBJ2-1	TGCGCCAGCAGCCAAGGGGACTTCCTCACCTACAATGAGCAGTTCTTC	CASSQGDFLTYNEQFF
.	TRBD1	TRBV18	TRBJ2-5	TGTGCCAGCTCACCGGGGACAGGAGCCCGAGGGACCCAGTACTTC	CASSPGTGARGTQYF
.	.	TRBV7-9	TRBJ2-5	TGTGCCAGCACCCCGGACACCTCCCCGGAGACCCAGTACTTC	CASTPDTSPETQYF
.	TRBD1	TRBV30	TRBJ1-2	TGTGCCTGGAGAGACAGGGCGCGGAGGACCTTC	CAWRDRARRTF
.	TRBD2	TRBV6-6	TRBJ2-2	TGTGCCAGCAGCTCGCCCGGGGTAGCGGGGGTCTTCGGGGACACCGGGGAGCTGTTTTTT	CASSSPGVAGVFGDTGELFF
.	.	TRBV24-1	TRBJ2-4	TGTGCCACCAGTGGTGGCAAATCCAGGGTCAAAAACATTCAGTACTTC	CATSGGKSRVKNIQYF
.	.	TRBV29-1	TRBJ2-1	TGCAGCGTTGAAGGCAACAGTATGAATGAGCAGTTCTTC	CSVEGNSMNEQFF
.	TRBD1	TRBV19	TRBJ2-4	TGTGCCGGTCGACAGGGGGACATTCAGTACTTC	CAGRQGDIQYF
.	.	TRBV10-3	TRBJ2-1	TGTGCCGTCGGGGGTATTCGCTACAATGAGCAGTTCTTC	CAVGGIRYNEQFF
.	TRBD2	TRBV12-5	TRBJ2-1	TGTGCTAGTGGTTGGATTGGCGGGAGCTCCTACAATGAGCAGTTCTTC	CASGWIGGSSYNEQFF
.	TRBD1	TRBV11-3	TRBJ1-1	TGTGCCAGCAGCTTGGGGGGACAGGCGATCACTGAAGCTTTCTTT	CASSLGGQAITEAFF
.	.	TRBV7-3	TRBJ2-1	TGTGCCAGCAGCTTAACGGCCCAACCTTTAAATGAGCAGTTCTTC	CASSLTAQPLNEQFF
.	.	TRBV9	TRBJ1-3	TGTGCCAGCAGCAAAGCGGCAGGGGCTGGAAACACCATATATTTT	CASSKAAGAGNTIYF
.	.	TRBV4-1	TRBJ1-2	TGCGCCAGCAGCCAGGTTTACGGGGGGGGGACTGGCTACACCTTC	CASSQVYGGGTGYTF
once	.	TRBV11-1	TRBJ2-1	TGTGCCAGCAGCTTATGGTCGAGCTCCTACAATGAGCAGTTCTTC	CASSLWSSSYNEQFF
.	TRBD1	TRBV15	TRBJ2-1	TGTGCCACCAGCAGAGGGACAGGGACCTACAATGAGCAGTTCTTC	CATSRGTGTYNEQFF
.	TRBD2	TRBV4-1	TRBJ2-3	TGCGCCAGCAGCCTGGCCGGGACTAGTCCCACAGATACGCAGTATTTT	CASSLAGTSPTDTQYF
.	TRBD1	TRBV28	TRBJ2-2	TGTGCCAGCAGTTTAAGGGGGCACAGGGCATGGGGGGAGCTGTTTTTT	CASSLRGHRAWGELFF
.	.	TRBV30	TRBJ1-1	TGTGCCTGGGACTACAGGGACGGCACTGAAGCTTTCTTT	CAWDYRDGTEAFF
.	TRBD1	TRBV5-1	TRBJ1-3	TGCGCCAGCAGCCCGTTTTCCGGGACAGGGGGTAACACCATATATTTT	CASSPFSGTGGNTIYF
.	TRBD1	TRBV5-5	TRBJ2-5	TGTGCCAGCAAACCGACAGGGCCGGTTGGGACCCAGTACTTC	CASKPTGPVGTQYF
.	.	TRBV6-4	TRBJ2-3	TGTGCCAGCAGTGACAGCAAAGACACAGATACGCAGTATTTT	CASSDSKDTDTQYF
few	TRBD1	TRBV18	TRBJ1-2	TGTGCCAGCTCATCGTGGGACAGTTATGATGGCTACACCTTC	CASSSWDSYDGYTF
.	.	TRBV18	TRBJ2-5	TGTGCCAGCTCACAAAAGCGGTACCAAGAGACCCAGTACTTC	CASSQKRYQETQYF
.	.	TRBV6-2/TRBV6-3	TRBJ2-6	TGTGCCAGCAGTCCCCTTTTAGCTGGGGCCAACGTCCTGACTTTC	CASSPLLAGANVLTF
.	TRBD2	TRBV4-3	TRBJ2-1	TGCGCCAGCAGCCAAGATGGGCTAGCGGGGTACAATGAGCAGTTCTTC	CASSQDGLAGYNEQFF
.	.	TRBV5-5	TRBJ2-3	TGTGCCAGCAGCCCACCGAGGCGGGGCGGAACAGATACGCAGTATTTT	CASSPPRRGGTDTQYF
.	.	TRBV7-2	TRBJ1-5	TGTGCCAGCAGCTTAACCAGGGATAGCAATCAGCCCCAGCATTTT	CASSLTRDSNQPQHF
.	.	TRBV4-1	TRBJ2-3	TGCGCCAGCAGCCACACTAGCCCTAGCACAGATACGCAGTATTTT	CASSHTSPSTDTQYF
.	.	TRBV19	TRBJ1-3	TGTGCCAGTAGTCGACAGTCCTTCTTCTCTGGAAACACCATATATTTT	CASSRQSFFSGNTIYF
.	.	TRBV7-8	TRBJ2-1	TGTGCCAGCAGCTTTAGAGGAGATGAGCAGTTCTTC	CASSFRGDEQFF
.	.	TRBV24-1	TRBJ1-5	TGTGCCACCAGTGGGGGGGGTTTCGGCAATCAGCCCCAGCATTTT	CATSGGGFGNQPQHF
.	TRBD1	TRBV19	TRBJ1-1	TGTGCCAGTAGTTTCGGACAGGGCTTAACGAACACTGAAGCTTTCTTT	CASSFGQGLTNTEAFF
.	.	TRBV7-2	TRBJ1-6	TGTGCCAGCCGCTTCGACGGGGATTCACCCCTCCACTTT	CASRFDGDSPLHF
.	TRBD1	TRBV5-4	TRBJ2-5	TGTGCCAGCAGCTTGCCCCGACAGGGGTTGGTGGAGACCCAGTACTTC	CASSLPRQGLVETQYF
.	TRBD1	TRBV19	TRBJ1-5	TGTGCCAGTCGGGACAGGGTAAATCAGCCCCAGCATTTT	CASRDRVNQPQHF
.	.	TRBV7-2	TRBJ1-2	TGTGCCAGCAGCTCCTTCCCCTTGGGGGGTGGCGACTATGGCTACACCTTC	CASSSFPLGGGDYGYTF
.	TRBD2	TRBV2	TRBJ2-5	TGTGCCAGCAGTGATAATACAGGACTAGCCCAAGAGACCCAGTACTTC	CASSDNTGLAQETQYF
.	.	TRBV19	TRBJ1-4	TGTGCCAGTAGTATCTCCGGGAATGAAAAACTGTTTTTT	CASSISGNEKLFF
.	.	TRBV4-3	TRBJ1-2	TGCGCCAGCAGCCATTTGGGGGGTGGAGCACTAGCTACTAACTATGGCTACACCTTC	CASSHLGGGALATNYGYTF
.	TRBD2	TRBV27	TRBJ2-3	TGTGCCAGCAGCCTCGTGGGAGGGCCTGTGGCAGATACGCAGTATTTT	CASSLVGGPVADTQYF